This T cell receptor (beta chain) derives from a study of blood T cell repertoires in COVID-19. The overall study: Collection of acute and convalescent COVID-19 samples took place in the United States, Italy and Spain. T cells, B-cell-depleted T cells, or PBMCs supplied cDNA or gDNA.

There are 13 residues in the CDR3. CDR1 and CDR2 from the germline V gene are LNHDA and SQIVND (reference sequence). V was pared by 3 bases and J by 7 bases, with 12 bases between. Authors' analysis steps: Reference gene primer amplification gave nucleated cell count estimates. This table comes from immunoSEQ multiplex PCR, and its TCRdb copy is limited to in-frame clones, with some not included. D and trimming were read from the DNA, whereas the V and J calls and clone size are those reported in that table. The sample holds some 150,000 clones, 84% seen once. This receptor was identified in a human donor in a cohort sampled during active COVID-19. The sequencing input was peripheral blood. The chain has TRBV19 and TRBJ1-2; D possibly corresponds to TRBD1 (6 bases). CDR3: CASSMEPRGGYTF. For the CDR3, the DNA is TGTGCCAGTAGTATGGAACCCAGGGGTGGCTACACCTTC.